This record looks at one TCR beta chain sequence and its context. The target antigen is unknown. The data were taken from a study of cytomegalovirus exposure and HLA in healthy donors. General study results and limits: When analyzed later, a missense DCLRE1C variant was found to be linked to TCR beta V- and J-gene trimming.

Amplification used 60 Vbeta primers and 13 Jbeta primers. TCRdb's copy holds only in-frame clones and misses some; the assay was immunoSEQ multiplex PCR. The table records approximately 140,000 clones, 77% of them present only once. CDR1 and CDR2 (germline): MNHEY, SVGAGI. The junction had 4 bases not matched to a gene; V was cut back by 4 bases and J by 7 bases. The CDR3 spans 13 residues. Input material: PBMCs. This receptor was obtained from a female donor in good health and CMV-seronegative. This chain uses TRBV6-5 with TRBJ2-1, with TRBD1 matching 7 bases. For the CDR3, the DNA is TGTGCCAGCAGTTTAGACAGGGCTAATGAGCAGTTCTTC. The encoded protein is CASSLDRANEQFF.